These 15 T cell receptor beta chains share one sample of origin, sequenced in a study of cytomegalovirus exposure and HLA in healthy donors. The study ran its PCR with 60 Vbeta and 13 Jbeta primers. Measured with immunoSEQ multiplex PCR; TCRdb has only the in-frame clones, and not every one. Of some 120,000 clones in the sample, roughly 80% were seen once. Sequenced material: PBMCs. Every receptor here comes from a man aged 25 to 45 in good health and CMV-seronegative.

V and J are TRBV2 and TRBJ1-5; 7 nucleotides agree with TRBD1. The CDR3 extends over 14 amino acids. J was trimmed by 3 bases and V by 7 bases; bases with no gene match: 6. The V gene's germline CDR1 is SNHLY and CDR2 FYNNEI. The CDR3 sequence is CASTGGQPNQPQHF. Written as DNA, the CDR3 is TGTGCCAGCACTGGGGGACAGCCCAATCAGCCCCAGCATTTT.

The CDR3 DNA reads as TGCAGCGTTCTTGACTCCACAGATACGCAGTATTTT. It codes for CSVLDSTDTQYF. The chain carries TRBV29-1 and TRBJ2-3; D not resolved. Germline loops: CDR1 SQVTM, CDR2 ANQGSEA. V shed 5 bases and J shed 2 bases, with 8 bases lying between them. This CDR3 is built from 12 residues.

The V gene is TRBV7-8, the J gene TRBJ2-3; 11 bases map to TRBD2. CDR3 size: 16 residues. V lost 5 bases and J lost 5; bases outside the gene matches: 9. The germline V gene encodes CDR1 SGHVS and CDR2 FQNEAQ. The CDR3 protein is CASSGGSGRAGDTQYF. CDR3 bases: TGTGCCAGCAGCGGGGGTAGCGGGAGGGCGGGAGATACGCAGTATTTT.

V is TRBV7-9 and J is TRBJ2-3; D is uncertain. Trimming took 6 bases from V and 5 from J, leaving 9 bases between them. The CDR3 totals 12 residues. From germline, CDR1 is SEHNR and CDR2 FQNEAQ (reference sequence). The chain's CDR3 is CASRLQEDTQYF. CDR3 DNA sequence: TGTGCCAGCAGACTTCAGGAAGATACGCAGTATTTT.

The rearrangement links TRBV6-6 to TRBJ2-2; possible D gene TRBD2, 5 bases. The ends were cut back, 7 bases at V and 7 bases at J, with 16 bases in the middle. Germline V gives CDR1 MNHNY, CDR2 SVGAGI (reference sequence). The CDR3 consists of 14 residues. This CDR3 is CASIPEGWGGELFF. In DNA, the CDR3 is TGTGCCAGCATCCCCGAGGGTTGGGGCGGGGAGCTGTTTTTT.

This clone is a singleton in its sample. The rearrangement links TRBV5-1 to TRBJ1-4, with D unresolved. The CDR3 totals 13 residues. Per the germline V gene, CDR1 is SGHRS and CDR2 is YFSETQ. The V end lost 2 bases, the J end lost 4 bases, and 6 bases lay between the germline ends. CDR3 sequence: CASSFQDNEKLFF. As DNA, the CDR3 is TGCGCCAGCAGCTTCCAGGATAATGAAAAACTGTTTTTT.

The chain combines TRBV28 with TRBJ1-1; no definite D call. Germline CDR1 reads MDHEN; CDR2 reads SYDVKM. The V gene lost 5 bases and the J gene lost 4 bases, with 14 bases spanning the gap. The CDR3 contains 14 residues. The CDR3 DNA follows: TGTGCCAGCAGTCCCAGGACTGGCTCCACTGAAGCTTTCTTT. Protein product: CASSPRTGSTEAFF.

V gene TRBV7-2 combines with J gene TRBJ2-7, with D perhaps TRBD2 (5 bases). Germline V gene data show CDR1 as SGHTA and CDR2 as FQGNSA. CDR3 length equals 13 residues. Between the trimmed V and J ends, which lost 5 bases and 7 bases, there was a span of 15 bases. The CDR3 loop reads CASSPQSTGEQYF. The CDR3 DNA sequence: TGTGCCAGCAGCCCTCAGAGCACGGGAGAGCAGTACTTC.

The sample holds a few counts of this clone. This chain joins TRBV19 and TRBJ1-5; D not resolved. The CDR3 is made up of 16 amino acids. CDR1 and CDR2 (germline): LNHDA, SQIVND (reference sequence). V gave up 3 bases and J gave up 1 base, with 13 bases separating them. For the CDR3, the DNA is TGTGCCAGTAGTATGACCCGGGTTCTGAGCAATCAGCCCCAGCATTTT. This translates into CASSMTRVLSNQPQHF.

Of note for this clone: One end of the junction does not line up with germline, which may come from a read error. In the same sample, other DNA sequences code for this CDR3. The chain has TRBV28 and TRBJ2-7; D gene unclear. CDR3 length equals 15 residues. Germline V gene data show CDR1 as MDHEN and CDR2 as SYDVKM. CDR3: CASSLRWAYSYEQYF. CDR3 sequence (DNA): TGCGCCAGCAGTCTTCGTTGGGCGTACTCCTACGAGCAGTACTTC. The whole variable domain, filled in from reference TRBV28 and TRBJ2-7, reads DVKVTQSSRYLVKRTGEKVFLECVQDMDHENMFWYRQDPGLGLRLIYFSYDVKMKEKGDIPEGYSVSREKKERFSLILESASTNQTSMYLCASSLRWAYSYEQYFGPGTRLTVT.

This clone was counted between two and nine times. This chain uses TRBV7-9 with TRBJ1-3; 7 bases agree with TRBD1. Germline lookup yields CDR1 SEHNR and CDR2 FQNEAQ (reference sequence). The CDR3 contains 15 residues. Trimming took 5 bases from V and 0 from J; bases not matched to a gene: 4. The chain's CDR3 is CASSRWDSSGNTIYF. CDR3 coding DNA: TGTGCCAGCAGCCGATGGGACAGCTCTGGAAACACCATATATTTT.

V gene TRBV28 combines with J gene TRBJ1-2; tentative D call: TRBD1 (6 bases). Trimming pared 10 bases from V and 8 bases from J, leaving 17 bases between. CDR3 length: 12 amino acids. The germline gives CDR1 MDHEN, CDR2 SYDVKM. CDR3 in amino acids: CAIVSGALGYTF. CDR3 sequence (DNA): TGTGCCATCGTTTCAGGGGCTTTAGGCTACACCTTC.

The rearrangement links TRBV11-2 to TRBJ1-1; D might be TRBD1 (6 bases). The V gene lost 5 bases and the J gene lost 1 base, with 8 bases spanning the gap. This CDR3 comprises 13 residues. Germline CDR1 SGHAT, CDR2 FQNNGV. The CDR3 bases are TGTGCCAGCAGCATACAGGGGAACACTGAAGCTTTCTTT. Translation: CASSIQGNTEAFF. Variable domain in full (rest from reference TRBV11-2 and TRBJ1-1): EAGVAQSPRYKIIEKRQSVAFWCNPISGHATLYWYQQILGQGPKLLIQFQNNGVVDDSQLPKDRFSAERLKGVDSTLKIQPAKLEDSAVYLCASSIQGNTEAFFGQGTRLTVV.

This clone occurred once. The CDR3, as DNA: TGTGCCAGCAGCTTCGGGGACTGGAGCTCCTACGAGCAGTACTTC. Translation gives CASSFGDWSSYEQYF. The V and J genes are TRBV11-2 and TRBJ2-7; D might be TRBD2 (6 bases). This CDR3 spans 15 amino acids. Germline CDR1 SGHAT, CDR2 FQNNGV. The V end lost 3 bases, the J end lost 0 bases, and 12 bases lay between the germline ends.

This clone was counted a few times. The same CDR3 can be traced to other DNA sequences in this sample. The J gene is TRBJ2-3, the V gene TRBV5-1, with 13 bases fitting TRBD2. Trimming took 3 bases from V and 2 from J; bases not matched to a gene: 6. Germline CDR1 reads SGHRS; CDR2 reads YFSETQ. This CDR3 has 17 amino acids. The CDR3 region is CASSSLGLAGPTDTQYF. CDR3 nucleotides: TGCGCCAGCAGCTCTCTGGGACTAGCGGGACCCACAGATACGCAGTATTTT. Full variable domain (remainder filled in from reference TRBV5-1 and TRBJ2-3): KAGVTQTPRYLIKTRGQQVTLSCSPISGHRSVSWYQQTPGQGLQFLFEYFSETQRNKGNFPGRFSGRQFSNSRSEMNVSTLELGDSALYLCASSSLGLAGPTDTQYFGPGTRLTVL.